This TCR beta chain was obtained from a study of T cells in women clearing cervical HPV infection. Study as a whole: Donors had HPV16-related CIN3 or worse; 2 had invasive cancer. HLA type could not be excluded as a confounder. Study observations and caveats: Cases carried less TRBV6-7 than controls: about 0.1% versus 0.15%. T-cell numbers per sample were unknown and may explain richness differences.

This table comes from immunoSEQ multiplex PCR, and its TCRdb copy is limited to in-frame clones, with some not included. The data show 28,000 or so clones, and the top ten clones hold approximately 8.1%. Germline CDR1 and CDR2: SGHTA and FQGNSA. CDR3 length equals 15 residues. Concerning this clone itself: What it recognizes is unknown. The read comes to an end 3 residues before the CDR3 does, leaving the germline J gene to fill in the end.

V usage is TRBV7-2 and J usage is TRBJ2-2, with D tentatively TRBD2 (7 bases). The TCR originated in a woman aged 18 to 75 with a cervical HPV16 infection that either progressed to CIN3+ or cleared (not recorded which). Specimen: blood buffy coat. CDR3 bases read: TGTGCCAGCAGCCGCTGGGGCGGGGGCGGTGAAAAG. This gives the protein CASSRWGGGGEK. The full CDR3 reads CASSRWGGGGEKLFF. Using reference TRBV7-2 and TRBJ2-2 for the parts outside the CDR3, the full variable domain is GAGVSQSPSNKVTEKGKDVELRCDPISGHTALYWYRQSLGQGLEFLIYFQGNSAPDKSGLPSDRFSAERTGGSVSTLTIQRTQQEDSAVYLCASSRWGGGGEKLFFGEGSRLTVL.